Listed below are T cell receptor beta chains from one sample, sequenced in a study of T cell responses to AZD1222 COVID-19 vaccine. Assay used: immunoSEQ multiplex PCR; TCRdb lists only in-frame clones, some missing. This repertoire shows approximately 150,000 clones, roughly 93% found once; its top ten account for 5.4%. Here the sequenced sample was peripheral blood, taken on day 0 of AZD1222 vaccination. All receptors derive from an adult in good health. CDR3s include the opening cysteine and the closing phenylalanine or tryptophan. The D gene is left open where the match is weak. Only some rows state a clone size, as once, few, many or a class for expanded clones.

NA	TRBV27	13	NA	TRBJ1-1	TGTGCCAGCAGTTTATCAGGCGTCACTGAAGCTTTCTTT	CASSLSGVTEAFF
NA	TRBV7-3	14	NA	TRBJ2-3	TGTGCCAGCAGCCCGAAACAAAGGACAGATACGCAGTATTTT	CASSPKQRTDTQYF
TRBD1	TRBV5-6	13	NA	TRBJ1-1	TGTGCCAGCAGTTACAGGGGATTGACTGAAGCTTTCTTT	CASSYRGLTEAFF
NA	TRBV6-2/TRBV6-3	14	NA	TRBJ2-1	TGTGCCAGCAGTTACTGGAGCTCCTACAATGAGCAGTTCTTC	CASSYWSSYNEQFF
NA	TRBV28	15	NA	TRBJ2-2	TGTGCCAGCAGCCCTCCAACGGGGTACACCGGGGAGCTGTTTTTT	CASSPPTGYTGELFF
NA	TRBV9	15	NA	TRBJ1-1	TGTGCCAGCAGCCCCCCCGCCTCGATGAACACTGAAGCTTTCTTT	CASSPPASMNTEAFF
NA	TRBV7-3	13	NA	TRBJ2-7	TGTGCCAGCAGCTTCGGGCGGACCTACGAGCAGTACTTC	CASSFGRTYEQYF
NA	TRBV6-6	13	NA	TRBJ1-1	TGTGCCAGCAGTTACCCACTGAACACTGAAGCTTTCTTT	CASSYPLNTEAFF
TRBD2	TRBV13	22	NA	TRBJ2-1	TGTGCCAGCAGCACATCGACTCCGGGACTAGCGGGGGCCGACTTCTCCTACAATGAGCAGTTCTTC	CASSTSTPGLAGADFSYNEQFF
TRBD1	TRBV7-9	16	NA	TRBJ2-7	TGTGCCAGCAGCTTATATCGGGGACAGGGACTCCACGAGCAGTACTTC	CASSLYRGQGLHEQYF
NA	TRBV7-3	13	NA	TRBJ2-1	TGTGCCAGCAGCTTAAGGGCTAGCAATGAGCAGTTCTTC	CASSLRASNEQFF
TRBD1	TRBV19	16	NA	TRBJ1-5	TGTGCCAGTAGTATAATACAGGGGATCGGCAATCAGCCCCAGCATTTT	CASSIIQGIGNQPQHF
NA	TRBV3-1/TRBV3-2	11	NA	TRBJ2-7	TGTGCCAGCAGCCTTCAGGGCGAGCAGTACTTC	CASSLQGEQYF
NA	TRBV15	16	NA	TRBJ1-5	TGTGCCACCAGCGAACACCCAGGTGCGAGCAATCAGCCCCAGCATTTT	CATSEHPGASNQPQHF
NA	TRBV18	14	NA	TRBJ1-5	TGTGCCAGCACCCGGGGGGATAGCAATCAGCCCCAGCATTTT	CASTRGDSNQPQHF
TRBD2	TRBV19	16	NA	TRBJ2-3	TGTGCCAGTAGTATCCCGGGACTAGCGGGAGGAGATACGCAGTATTTT	CASSIPGLAGGDTQYF
NA	TRBV5-1	13	NA	TRBJ2-5	TGCGCCAGCAGCTTCTTGAGGTCAGAGACCCAGTACTTC	CASSFLRSETQYF
NA	TRBV7-9	10	NA	TRBJ1-2	TGTGCCAGCACCCAAGGTGGCTACACCTTC	CASTQGGYTF
TRBD1	TRBV7-8	14	NA	TRBJ1-2	TGTGCCAGCCTCTTAGAGGGACAGGGAGATGGCTACACCTTC	CASLLEGQGDGYTF
NA	TRBV10-2	11	NA	TRBJ2-1	TGCGCCAGCAGTGTGGGGACAGAGCAGTTCTTC	CASSVGTEQFF
NA	TRBV14	14	NA	TRBJ1-1	TGTGCCAGCAGCCCATCATGGGGATACACTGAAGCTTTCTTT	CASSPSWGYTEAFF
NA	TRBV28	16	NA	TRBJ1-5	TGTGCCAGCAGTTCCAGACAGTTTTATAGCAATCAGCCCCAGCATTTT	CASSSRQFYSNQPQHF
NA	TRBV14	15	NA	TRBJ2-7	TGTGCCAGCAGCCAAGGGCCCCCAGTCTCCTACGAGCAGTACTTC	CASSQGPPVSYEQYF
TRBD2	TRBV6-5	15	NA	TRBJ2-3	TGTGCCAGCACCCAAAACCTAGCGGCTAGGGATACGCAGTATTTT	CASTQNLAARDTQYF
NA	TRBV4-1	16	NA	TRBJ1-4	TGCGCCAGCAGCCAACTTACCGGGCCCGAAAATGAAAAACTGTTTTTT	CASSQLTGPENEKLFF
TRBD2	TRBV4-3	15	NA	TRBJ2-1	TGCGCCAGCAGCCAAGGGCTAGCGGGGTGGAATGAGCAGTTCTTC	CASSQGLAGWNEQFF
NA	TRBV11-2	15	once	TRBJ2-2	TGTGCCAGCAGCCTTTGGGCCCAAAACACCGGGGAGCTGTTTTTT	CASSLWAQNTGELFF
NA	TRBV6-1	18	NA	TRBJ1-5	TGTGCCAGCAGTGAAGGTAGGCAGGGGATGATTAGCAATCAGCCCCAGCATTTT	CASSEGRQGMISNQPQHF
NA	TRBV5-4	13	NA	TRBJ2-5	TGTGCCAGCAGTTCAGGGGTTGGAGAGACCCAGTACTTC	CASSSGVGETQYF
NA	TRBV2	13	NA	TRBJ2-3	TGTGCCAGTACAGGGACCGGGGCGGATACGCAGTATTTT	CASTGTGADTQYF
NA	TRBV4-1	15	NA	TRBJ1-1	TGCGCCAGCAGGTGGCGGGCACAGGAAAACACTGAAGCTTTCTTT	CASRWRAQENTEAFF
NA	TRBV18	11	NA	TRBJ1-1	TGTGCCAGCTCCCGAAAGACTGAAGCTTTCTTT	CASSRKTEAFF
NA	TRBV23-1	16	NA	TRBJ1-6	TGCGCCAGCCCCACAGAACCAGGGGAAGGTAATTCACCCCTCCACTTT	CASPTEPGEGNSPLHF
TRBD1	TRBV19	17	NA	TRBJ1-1	TGTGCCAGTAGTGACCTAGCCCGGACAGGCTCCACAGGTGAAGCTTTCTTT	CASSDLARTGSTGEAFF
NA	TRBV5-1	14	NA	TRBJ1-2	TGCGCCAGCAGCTACAGACAGGCCAACTATGGCTACACCTTC	CASSYRQANYGYTF
TRBD1	TRBV19	14	NA	TRBJ1-4	TGTGCCAGTAGTAGGACAGGGGGTAATGAAAAACTGTTTTTT	CASSRTGGNEKLFF
NA	TRBV30	11	NA	TRBJ2-5	TGTGCCTGGAGCAGGGAGGAGACCCAGTACTTC	CAWSREETQYF
TRBD2	TRBV18	17	NA	TRBJ2-1	TGTGCCAGCTCACCGCCGAAGACTAGCGGGGAGTACAATGAGCAGTTCTTC	CASSPPKTSGEYNEQFF
NA	TRBV5-1	15	NA	TRBJ2-5	TGCGCCAGCAGCTTGTTTTCGGACCTCGAGGAGACCCAGTACTTC	CASSLFSDLEETQYF
TRBD1	TRBV28	14	NA	TRBJ1-5	TGTGCCAGCAGTTTAGGGACAGGGGATCAGCCCCAGCATTTT	CASSLGTGDQPQHF
NA	TRBV9	13	NA	TRBJ2-1	TGTGCCAGCAGCGGTGGGCTAGCCCATGAGCAGTTCTTC	CASSGGLAHEQFF
NA	TRBV28	15	NA	TRBJ2-5	TGTGCCAGCAGCCCGATCCAGGGGATCCAAGAGACCCAGTACTTC	CASSPIQGIQETQYF
NA	TRBV5-1	16	NA	TRBJ1-6	TGCGCCAGCACCCCTTTAGGAGACTTCTCTAATTCACCCCTCCACTTT	CASTPLGDFSNSPLHF
NA	TRBV6-2/TRBV6-3	18	NA	TRBJ2-7	TGTGCCAGCAGTTACCCCCGGGGCCTCAGGGGCCAAACGTACGAGCAGTACTTC	CASSYPRGLRGQTYEQYF
NA	TRBV7-8	16	NA	TRBJ1-3	TGTGCCAGCAGCCCTTTCCCCGGGACCTCAGGAAACACCATATATTTT	CASSPFPGTSGNTIYF
TRBD1	TRBV10-3	15	NA	TRBJ1-6	TGTGCCATCAGTGGGGACAGGGCAAGGAATTCACCCCTCCACTTT	CAISGDRARNSPLHF
NA	TRBV28	13	NA	TRBJ2-1	TGTGCCAGCAGTGAACACAGGGTTAATGAGCAGTTCTTC	CASSEHRVNEQFF
NA	TRBV6-4	13	NA	TRBJ1-4	TGTGCCAGCAGTGACTCGGGGAATGAAAAACTGTTTTTT	CASSDSGNEKLFF
NA	TRBV2	11	NA	TRBJ1-1	TGTGCCAGCAAAGGGAGGGCTGAAGCTTTCTTT	CASKGRAEAFF
NA	TRBV7-2	15	NA	TRBJ2-1	TGTGCCAGCAGCAGGACAGACGGAGCCTACAATGAGCAGTTCTTC	CASSRTDGAYNEQFF
TRBD1	TRBV10-3	14	NA	TRBJ1-1	TGTGCCATCAGCCCGGGACAGAGAAACACTGAAGCTTTCTTT	CAISPGQRNTEAFF
TRBD1	TRBV6-1	15	once	TRBJ2-3	TGTGCCAGCAGTGATCGACAGGGGAAGGCAGATACGCAGTATTTT	CASSDRQGKADTQYF
NA	TRBV7-9	12	NA	TRBJ2-1	TGTGCCAGCAGCTTGGCCTACAATGAGCAGTTCTTC	CASSLAYNEQFF
NA	TRBV28	17	once	TRBJ2-1	TGTGCCAGCAGTTTAAGGGGTGGCCTCACCTCCTACAATGAGCAGTTCTTC	CASSLRGGLTSYNEQFF
NA	TRBV19	13	NA	TRBJ1-5	TGTGCCAGTAGTAAAAGGGGGAGTCAGCCCCAGCATTTT	CASSKRGSQPQHF
NA	TRBV29-1	13	NA	TRBJ1-4	TGCAGCGTCCCGGGACATCTAGATGAAAAACTGTTTTTT	CSVPGHLDEKLFF
TRBD1	TRBV29-1	16	NA	TRBJ1-1	TGCAGCGTGGGTCGTAGGGACAGGGGAATGAACACTGAAGCTTTCTTT	CSVGRRDRGMNTEAFF